This is a list of T cell receptor beta chains from one sample in a study of cytomegalovirus exposure and HLA in healthy donors. Assay: immunoSEQ multiplex PCR; the TCRdb copy retains only in-frame clones and omits some. The top ten clones hold approximately 2.1% of a sample with about 200,000 clones, roughly 72% of them seen once. The source material was PBMCs. The origin of the receptors is a young man in good health and CMV-seronegative. Both conserved end residues are trimmed from each CDR3.

j_call,v_call,cdr3_aa
TRBJ2-3,TRBV18,ASSGRPFPDTQY
TRBJ2-7,TRBV7-2,ASSYALEVY
NA,TRBV29-1,SVVRQGYEQY
TRBJ2-7,TRBV27,ASSPLGDYEQY
TRBJ2-1,TRBV4-1,ASSQATGDGNEQF
TRBJ1-5,TRBV4-1,ASSQVGGNQPQH
TRBJ2-7,TRBV13,ASSLSQGYEQY
TRBJ2-7,TRBV28,ASSIISGGRDEQY
TRBJ1-2,TRBV6-1,ASSDGTGSAYGYT
TRBJ2-2,TRBV10-3,AISGLAGASAGELF
TRBJ2-7,TRBV4-2,ASSRGTSGTYEQY
TRBJ2-3,TRBV7-9,ASSDIQETSWDTQY
TRBJ1-1,TRBV6-1,ASRARDSSYTEAF
TRBJ2-3,TRBV28,ASSFSSMTSPDTQY
TRBJ1-5,TRBV13,ASSVGPRGLSNQPQH
TRBJ1-6,TRBV11-3,ASSLSSYNSPLH
TRBJ2-1,TRBV6-1,ASNEDSMPYNEQF
TRBJ1-3,TRBV30,AWDLTWGHFSGNTIY
TRBJ1-1,TRBV5-4,ASSLGTGRVNTEAF
TRBJ2-5,TRBV5-4,ASSFLLKGTQY
TRBJ1-5,TRBV6-4,ASSDSPGSNQPQH
TRBJ2-7,TRBV29-1,SVAAGVGDEQY
TRBJ1-5,TRBV28,ASSKTGGYRPQH
TRBJ1-3,TRBV5-1,ASSLGRQGGNTIY
TRBJ1-2,TRBV6-5,ASSRGQAIGYT
TRBJ1-6,TRBV5-6,ASSQGQLLRSPLH
TRBJ2-7,TRBV7-2,ASSLRGEQY
NA,TRBV29-1,SGGFTYEQY
TRBJ2-7,TRBV6-6,ASRAGTSWYEQY
NA,TRBV27,ASSPGVSEQY
TRBJ1-1,TRBV7-9,ASSLTGGHTEAF
TRBJ1-5,TRBV28,ASSHGGTGYQPQH
TRBJ2-6,TRBV2,ASKRASGRAAGANVLT
TRBJ1-4,TRBV28,ASSFGQGGHEKLF
TRBJ1-2,TRBV7-9,ASSHTTGATNYGYT
TRBJ2-3,TRBV5-4,ASSLVGGVIISTDTQY
TRBJ2-5,TRBV28,ASSPQIAGGETQY
TRBJ1-2,TRBV7-9,ASVGQGNGYT
TRBJ1-2,TRBV11-2,ASSLDGGDYGYT
TRBJ1-4,TRBV19,ASSIFEAPRDRVNEKLF
TRBJ1-2,TRBV21-1,ASSKPTSNRVEKFNYGYT
TRBJ1-1,TRBV5-1,ASSLGGVNTEAF
TRBJ2-3,TRBV5-4,ASSLAREWGDTQY
TRBJ2-7,TRBV5-1,ASSLIGAYEQY
TRBJ2-6,TRBV28,ASRYSGANVLT
TRBJ2-1,TRBV4-1,ASSQGLLAAIYNEQF
TRBJ2-6,TRBV10-3,AIRTGGGANVLT
TRBJ2-5,TRBV5-1,ASRATGGVRQETQY
TRBJ1-1,TRBV4-2,ASSQGEMNTEAF
TRBJ2-2,TRBV7-6,ASSLVYEGASGELF
TRBJ2-1,TRBV11-3,ASSLDNGVGRRQF
TRBJ2-1,TRBV27,ASRRRVAGDYNNEQF
TRBJ1-2,TRBV5-1,ANPTGARQGAGGYT
TRBJ2-1,TRBV7-3,ASSLGGGYNEQF
TRBJ2-7,TRBV5-1,ASSWEGVPTEQY
TRBJ1-4,TRBV11-2,ASSDVRLPNEKLF
TRBJ2-1,TRBV4-1,ASSQDEADNEQF
TRBJ2-7,TRBV6-1,ASSEAPPYEQY
TRBJ1-2,TRBV29-1,SVLEQGADYGYT
TRBJ2-7,TRBV29-1,SVEEGTGDVLAAYEQY